Below, 29 T cell receptor beta chains from the same sample are listed, as sequenced in a study of shared clonotypes between healthy human individuals. Assay used: immunoSEQ multiplex PCR; TCRdb lists only in-frame clones, some missing. This table has about 1.9 million clones, roughly 93% appearing once. Naive-designated CD8 cells lacked CD45RO, were positively enriched for CCR7, and omitted terminally differentiated effector memory CD45RA+ cells. The sequencing input was naive CD8+ T cells from PBMCs. The receptors come from a man between 18 and 29 years old in good health. Some clones in this sample may be carry-over from other donors' samples.

This clone was found a few times. The sample has other DNA sequences that encode this CDR3 too. The chain uses TRBV6-5 and TRBJ1-1; D is undetermined. Germline-derived CDR1 and CDR2 are MNHEY and SVGAGI. V was trimmed by 3 bases and J by 3 bases, leaving 8 bases between them. This CDR3 spans 13 amino acids. This CDR3 reads CASSYSRDTEAFF. As DNA, the CDR3 is TGTGCCAGCAGTTATTCGAGGGACACTGAAGCTTTCTTT.

V and J are TRBV28 and TRBJ1-2, with a weak D call TRBD1 (5 bases). CDR1 is MDHEN and CDR2 is SYDVKM in the germline V gene. Trimming left V 3 bases short and J 2 bases short, with 13 bases between. The CDR3 covers 15 residues. The CDR3 DNA follows: TGTGCCAGCAGTTTTACCGGCAGGGCAAACTATGGCTACACCTTC. Its translation: CASSFTGRANYGYTF.

This sequence joins TRBV5-5 and TRBJ1-5; weak D call: TRBD1 (5 bases). V dropped 4 bases and J dropped 1 base, with 15 bases sitting between them. The germline V gene has CDR1 SGHKS and CDR2 YYEKEE (reference sequence). This CDR3 contains 16 residues. The DNA of the CDR3 is TGTGCCAGCAGCGTTCACAGGAAAGTGAGCAATCAGCCCCAGCATTTT. This translates into CASSVHRKVSNQPQHF.

The V gene is TRBV9, the J gene TRBJ1-2; 8 bases fit TRBD1. The CDR3 consists of 14 residues. Germline lookup yields CDR1 SGDLS and CDR2 YYNGEE. The trim removed 3 bases at V and 8 bases at J, leaving 9 bases unmatched. The CDR3 nucleotides are TGTGCCAGCAGCGGACAGGGGTGGGCCGAAGGCTACACCTTC. Translation gives CASSGQGWAEGYTF.

This rearrangement joins TRBV11-1 to TRBJ2-1, with 7 nucleotides matching TRBD2. CDR3 length equals 15 residues. Germline V gene sequence: CDR1 SGHAT, CDR2 FQDESV (reference sequence). After removal of 8 bases from V and 0 bases from J, the junction contained 7 bases not matched to a gene. The CDR3 DNA follows: TGTGCCAGCGCTAGCGGAATCAGCTCCTACAATGAGCAGTTCTTC. This gives the protein CASASGISSYNEQFF.

The chain couples TRBV7-2 to TRBJ2-1, with 11 bases matching TRBD2. The V and J ends lost 5 bases and 4 bases, in that order; junction bases with no gene match: 7. The CDR3 consists of 16 residues. Germline V gene sequence: CDR1 SGHTA, CDR2 FQGNSA. The chain's CDR3 is CASSPGLAGAYNEQFF. Written as DNA, the CDR3 is TGTGCCAGCAGCCCCGGACTAGCGGGTGCTTACAATGAGCAGTTCTTC.

Notes on this clone: Other DNA sequences within the sample encode an identical CDR3. This chain links TRBV11-2 with TRBJ2-7, with D maybe TRBD2 (6 bases). Germline V gene sequence: CDR1 SGHAT, CDR2 FQNNGV. V lost 4 bases, J lost 3 bases, and 10 bases lay in between. The CDR3 loop spans 13 amino acids. The chain's CDR3 is CASSWDSSYEQYF. The CDR3 DNA reads TGTGCCAGCAGCTGGGACTCCAGCTACGAGCAGTACTTC.

The chain carries TRBV28 and TRBJ1-4, with no clear D. The germline V gene has CDR1 MDHEN and CDR2 SYDVKM. V lost 7 bases and J lost 0, with 9 bases in between. The CDR3 has 14 amino acids. CDR3 bases: TGTGCCAGCAAGACGCACTCAACTAATGAAAAACTGTTTTTT. This translates into CASKTHSTNEKLFF.

The chain joins TRBV29-1 to TRBJ2-1, with 13 bases identical to TRBD2. With V trimmed by 4 bases and J by 0 bases, 6 bases remained unmatched. This CDR3 is 17 amino acids long. The V gene's germline CDR1 is SQVTM and CDR2 ANQGSEA. CDR3 in DNA: TGCAGCGTTGTACTAGCGGGAGGGTCCCCCTCCTACAATGAGCAGTTCTTC. Amino acid sequence: CSVVLAGGSPSYNEQFF.

This chain uses TRBV28 with TRBJ2-6, with TRBD1 matching over 8 bases. This CDR3 has 19 residues. V was pared by 1 base and J by 4 bases, with 12 bases of the junction left unmatched. Germline V CDR1 and CDR2: MDHEN, SYDVKM. The CDR3 loop is CASSLFWSGGASGANVLTF. The CDR3, as DNA: TGTGCCAGCAGTTTATTTTGGTCAGGGGGCGCTTCAGGGGCCAACGTCCTGACTTTC.

As DNA, the CDR3 is TGTGCCAGCAGCGCAGAAAATTACAATGAGCAGTTCTTC. Residues: CASSAENYNEQFF. The genes are TRBV9 and TRBJ2-1; no clear D gene. Germline lookup yields CDR1 SGDLS and CDR2 YYNGEE. The CDR3 contains 13 residues. Trimming stripped 3 bases from V and 4 bases from J, with 8 bases between.

The chain recombines TRBV30 with TRBJ1-5, with TRBD1 as a possible D gene (6 bases). CDR1 GTSNPN and CDR2 SVGIG come from the germline V gene (reference sequence). The CDR3 runs to 14 residues. V was trimmed by 4 bases and J by 1 base, leaving 11 bases between them. The chain's CDR3 is CAWITDRSNQPQHF. CDR3 in DNA: TGTGCCTGGATCACCGACAGGAGCAATCAGCCCCAGCATTTT.

This clone was detected once. For the CDR3, the DNA is TGCGCCAGCAGCTCGTCTAGCGGGAGTATAGAGCAGTTCTTC. It translates to CASSSSSGSIEQFF. J is TRBJ2-1 and V is TRBV5-1, with TRBD2 identical over 10 bases. CDR1 and CDR2 from the germline V gene are SGHRS and YFSETQ. V dropped 3 bases and J dropped 10; count of bases not matched to a gene: 7. The CDR3 has 14 residues.

V and J are TRBV15 and TRBJ1-4; D is possibly TRBD1 (5 bases). The CDR3 spans 15 residues. The V end was cut by 0 bases, the J end by 5 bases, with 10 bases between. CDR1 LNHNV and CDR2 YYDKDF come from the germline V gene (reference sequence). The CDR3 is CATSRERTQNEKLFF. The CDR3 DNA reads as TGTGCCACCAGCAGAGAAAGGACACAGAATGAAAAACTGTTTTTT.

The chain combines TRBV27 with TRBJ1-2, with 8 bases aligning to TRBD1. Per the germline V gene, CDR1 is MNHEY and CDR2 is SMNVEV (reference sequence). V was pared by 0 bases and J by 7 bases, with 10 bases of the junction left unmatched. The CDR3 is 16 residues long. This CDR3 reads CASSLSTGALGGGYTF. In DNA form, the CDR3 reads TGTGCCAGCAGTTTATCGACAGGGGCCCTAGGGGGTGGCTACACCTTC.

The rearrangement links TRBV4-3 to TRBJ1-2, with unresolved D. This CDR3 contains 15 residues. Trimming cost V 5 bases and J 0 bases, with 13 bases left between them. Looked up from germline, CDR1 is LGHNA and CDR2 is YSLEER. Here the CDR3 reads CASSFLGAPNYGYTF. Written as DNA, the CDR3 is TGCGCCAGCAGCTTTCTGGGAGCCCCTAACTATGGCTACACCTTC.

The gene calls are TRBV10-3 and TRBJ2-5; 8 nucleotides line up with TRBD2. The germline V gene has CDR1 ENHRY and CDR2 SYGVKD. The CDR3 runs to 13 residues. The V segment lost 8 bases and the J segment 0 bases; nucleotides outside the gene matches: 2. Written as DNA, the CDR3 is TGTGCCATCCGTAGCGGGAACCAAGAGACCCAGTACTTC. Translating gives CAIRSGNQETQYF.

This chain connects TRBV29-1 to TRBJ1-1; the match to TRBD1 covers 8 bases. CDR3 length equals 15 residues. Trimming took 7 bases from V and 5 from J; bases not matched to a gene: 15. Germline CDR1 and CDR2: SQVTM and ANQGSEA. CDR3 in amino acids: CSGTEPGGWGTEAFF. Here the CDR3 DNA reads TGCAGCGGAACCGAACCAGGGGGCTGGGGGACTGAAGCTTTCTTT.

V is TRBV9 and J is TRBJ2-7; TRBD1 is a possible D gene (5 bases). Germline assignment: CDR1 SGDLS and CDR2 YYNGEE. Deletions cut 0 bases from V and 5 bases from J, with 18 bases between. The CDR3 runs to 16 residues. CDR3 amino acids: CASSVGGAGLANEQYF. CDR3 nucleotides: TGTGCCAGCAGCGTAGGGGGCGCAGGCCTCGCTAACGAGCAGTACTTC.

With regard to this clone: This CDR3 is also generated by other DNA sequences in the sample. The chain is built from TRBV27 and TRBJ2-1; TRBD2 matches 7 bases. CDR3 length: 14 residues. The ends lost 7 bases at V and 4 bases at J; junction bases unmatched: 7. Germline CDR1 and CDR2: MNHEY and SMNVEV (reference sequence). The CDR3 region is CASTPGGLYNEQFF. DNA for the CDR3: TGTGCCAGCACTCCGGGGGGATTATACAATGAGCAGTTCTTC.

The CDR3 coding sequence is TGTGCCAGCAGTAGAGGATTCAGCGATGAAGCTTTCTTT. It encodes CASSRGFSDEAFF. V and J are TRBV28 and TRBJ1-1; D gene uncertain. Germline V gives CDR1 MDHEN, CDR2 SYDVKM. Trimming removed 5 bases from V and 7 bases from J, with 14 bases in between. The CDR3 contains 13 residues.

This clone was counted once. The J gene is TRBJ2-5, the V gene TRBV7-9; D gene ambiguous. The CDR3 loop spans 14 amino acids. The germline CDR1 and CDR2 sequences are SEHNR and FQNEAQ (reference sequence). V lost 3 bases to trimming and J lost 4 bases, with 12 bases between them. CDR3 amino acids: CASSFSLVPETQYF. The CDR3 DNA reads TGTGCCAGCAGCTTTTCTCTGGTCCCAGAGACCCAGTACTTC.

A note on this clone: Other DNA sequences in the same sample also yield this CDR3. The chain recombines TRBV30 with TRBJ2-1, with TRBD2 matching over 9 bases. Germline CDR1 and CDR2: GTSNPN and SVGIG (reference sequence). With 0 bases clipped from V and 6 bases from J, the junction kept 6 bases outside the gene matches. The CDR3 has 15 residues. CDR3 nucleotides: TGTGCCTGGAGTGTACCTAGCGGGATTGTCAATGAGCAGTTCTTC. This encodes CAWSVPSGIVNEQFF.

The genes are TRBV9 and TRBJ2-1, with TRBD2 as a possible D gene (5 bases). Germline CDR1 and CDR2: SGDLS and YYNGEE. V was trimmed by 0 bases and J by 5 bases, leaving 15 bases between them. This CDR3 has 16 residues. The CDR3 protein is CASSVDVVSGHNEQFF. In DNA, the CDR3 is TGTGCCAGCAGCGTAGATGTGGTGAGCGGACACAATGAGCAGTTCTTC.

The chain uses TRBV30 and TRBJ1-1, with D tentatively TRBD1 (5 bases). Germline loops: CDR1 GTSNPN, CDR2 SVGIG (reference sequence). This CDR3 contains 14 residues. Trimming cost V 3 bases and J 6 bases, with 17 bases left between them. CDR3 loop: CAWRALGEYPEAFF. In DNA form, the CDR3 reads TGTGCCTGGAGGGCGCTGGGGGAATATCCTGAAGCTTTCTTT.

This sequence joins TRBV9 and TRBJ2-2, with D possibly being TRBD1 (6 bases). The germline V gene encodes CDR1 SGDLS and CDR2 YYNGEE. CDR3 size: 15 residues. The V gene lost 0 bases and the J gene lost 5 bases, with 11 bases spanning the gap. The CDR3 sequence: CASSVGIGGTGELFF. In DNA form, the CDR3 reads TGTGCCAGCAGCGTAGGGATAGGGGGTACCGGGGAGCTGTTTTTT.

The genes are TRBV9 and TRBJ2-6; D might be TRBD1 (6 bases). This CDR3 contains 15 residues. Germline lookup yields CDR1 SGDLS and CDR2 YYNGEE. The germline V and J ends were trimmed by 1 base and 3 bases, with 8 bases remaining between them. CDR3 region: CASSVSGVGANVLTF. CDR3 DNA: TGTGCCAGCAGCGTATCAGGGGTTGGGGCCAACGTCCTGACTTTC.

This chain links TRBV4-1 with TRBJ1-2; a possible D gene is TRBD1 (6 bases). Per germline, CDR1 MGHRA and CDR2 YSYEKL. V lost 4 bases, J lost 4 bases, and 13 bases lay in between. CDR3 length: 14 residues. The CDR3 region has the DNA TGCGCCAGCAGCCCACTAGGGGGGATCTATGGCTACACCTTC. It encodes CASSPLGGIYGYTF.

V gene TRBV5-1 combines with J gene TRBJ1-1; D perhaps matches TRBD1 (5 bases). CDR3 size: 16 residues. Looked up from germline, CDR1 is SGHRS and CDR2 is YFSETQ. The V gene lost 1 base and the J gene lost 3 bases, with 16 bases spanning the gap. The CDR3 nucleotides read TGCGCCAGCAGCTTGAAAAGGGTAGAAGGGGACACTGAAGCTTTCTTT. Translating gives CASSLKRVEGDTEAFF.